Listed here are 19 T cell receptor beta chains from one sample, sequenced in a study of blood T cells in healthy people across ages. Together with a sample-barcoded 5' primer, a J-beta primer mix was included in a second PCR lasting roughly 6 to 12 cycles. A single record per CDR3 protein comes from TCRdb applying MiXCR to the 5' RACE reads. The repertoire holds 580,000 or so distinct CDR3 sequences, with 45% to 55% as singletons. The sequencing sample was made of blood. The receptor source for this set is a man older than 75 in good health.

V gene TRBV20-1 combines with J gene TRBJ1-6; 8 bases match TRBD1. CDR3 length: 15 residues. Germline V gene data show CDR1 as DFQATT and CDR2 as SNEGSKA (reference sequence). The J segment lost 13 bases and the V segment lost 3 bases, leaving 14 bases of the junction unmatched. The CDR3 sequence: CSASAVRGRGSPLHF. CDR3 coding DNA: TGCAGTGCTAGCGCAGTCAGGGGGCGCGGTTCGCCCCTCCACTTT.

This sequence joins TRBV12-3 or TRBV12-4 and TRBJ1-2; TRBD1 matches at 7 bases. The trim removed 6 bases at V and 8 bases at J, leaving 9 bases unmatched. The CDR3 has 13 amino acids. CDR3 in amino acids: CASRSTGKDGYTF. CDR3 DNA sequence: TGTGCCAGCAGGTCGACAGGGAAAGACGGCTACACCTTC.

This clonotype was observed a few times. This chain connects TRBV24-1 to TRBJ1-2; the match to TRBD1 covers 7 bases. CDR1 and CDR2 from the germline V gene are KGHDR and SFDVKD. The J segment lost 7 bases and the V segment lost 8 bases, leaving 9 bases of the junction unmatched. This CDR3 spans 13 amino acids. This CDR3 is CATINRGSRGYTF. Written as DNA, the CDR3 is TGTGCCACCATCAACAGGGGATCTCGTGGCTACACCTTC.

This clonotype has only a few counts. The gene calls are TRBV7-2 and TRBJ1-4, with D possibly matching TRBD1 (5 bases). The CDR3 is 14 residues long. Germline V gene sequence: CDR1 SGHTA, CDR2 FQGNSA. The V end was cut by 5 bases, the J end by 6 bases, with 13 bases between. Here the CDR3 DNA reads TGTGCCAGCAGCCCTCGGGGGAGGGATGAAAAACTGTTTTTT. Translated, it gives CASSPRGRDEKLFF.

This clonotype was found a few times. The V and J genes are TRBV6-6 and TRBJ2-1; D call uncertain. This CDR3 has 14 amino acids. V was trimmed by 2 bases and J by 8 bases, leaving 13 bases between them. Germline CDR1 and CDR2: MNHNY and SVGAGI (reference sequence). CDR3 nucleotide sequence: TGTGCCAGCAGTTACATAACTAACTTCGATGAGCAGTTCTTC. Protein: CASSYITNFDEQFF.

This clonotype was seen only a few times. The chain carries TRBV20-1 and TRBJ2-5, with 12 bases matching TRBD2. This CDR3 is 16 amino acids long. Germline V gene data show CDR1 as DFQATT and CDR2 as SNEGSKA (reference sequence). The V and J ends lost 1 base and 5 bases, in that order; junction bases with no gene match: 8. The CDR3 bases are TGCAGTGCTAGAGGGACTAGCGGGACTTCCAGGGAGACCCAGTACTTC. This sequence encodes CSARGTSGTSRETQYF.

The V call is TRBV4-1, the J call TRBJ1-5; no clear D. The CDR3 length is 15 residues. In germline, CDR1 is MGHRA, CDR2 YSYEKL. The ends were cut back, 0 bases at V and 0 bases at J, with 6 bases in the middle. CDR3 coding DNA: TGCGCCAGCAGCCAAGACCCCTATAGCAATCAGCCCCAGCATTTT. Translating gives CASSQDPYSNQPQHF.

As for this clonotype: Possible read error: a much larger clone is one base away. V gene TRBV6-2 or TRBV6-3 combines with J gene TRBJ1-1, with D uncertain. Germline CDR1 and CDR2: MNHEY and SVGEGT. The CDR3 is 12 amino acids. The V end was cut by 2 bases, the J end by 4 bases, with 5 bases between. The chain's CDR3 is CASSYPTTEAFF. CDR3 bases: TGTGCCAGCAGTTACCCGACCACTGAAGCTTTCTTT.

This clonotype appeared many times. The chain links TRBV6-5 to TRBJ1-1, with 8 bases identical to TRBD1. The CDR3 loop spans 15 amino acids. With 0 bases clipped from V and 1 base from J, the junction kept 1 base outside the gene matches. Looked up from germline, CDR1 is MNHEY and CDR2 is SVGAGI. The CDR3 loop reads CASSYSGTGNTEAFF. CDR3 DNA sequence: TGTGCCAGCAGTTACTCGGGGACAGGGAACACTGAAGCTTTCTTT.

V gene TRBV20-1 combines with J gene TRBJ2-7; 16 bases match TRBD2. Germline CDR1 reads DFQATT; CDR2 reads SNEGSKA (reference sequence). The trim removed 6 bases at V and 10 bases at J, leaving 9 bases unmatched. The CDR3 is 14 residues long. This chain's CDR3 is CSALAGTSGRAQYF. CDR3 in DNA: TGCAGTGCGCTTGCCGGGACTAGCGGGAGGGCCCAGTACTTC.

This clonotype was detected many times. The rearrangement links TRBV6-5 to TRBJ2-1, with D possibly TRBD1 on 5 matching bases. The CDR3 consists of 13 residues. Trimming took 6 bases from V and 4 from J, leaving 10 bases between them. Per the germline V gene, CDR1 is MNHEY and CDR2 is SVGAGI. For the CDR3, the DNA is TGTGCCAGCAGAATGACAGAATACAATGAGCAGTTCTTC. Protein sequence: CASRMTEYNEQFF.

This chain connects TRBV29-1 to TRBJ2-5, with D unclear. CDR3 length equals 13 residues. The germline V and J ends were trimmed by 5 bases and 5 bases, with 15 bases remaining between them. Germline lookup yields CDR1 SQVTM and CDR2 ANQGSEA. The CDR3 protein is CSVRRPAKETQYF. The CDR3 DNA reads TGCAGCGTTCGTCGGCCAGCTAAGGAGACCCAGTACTTC.

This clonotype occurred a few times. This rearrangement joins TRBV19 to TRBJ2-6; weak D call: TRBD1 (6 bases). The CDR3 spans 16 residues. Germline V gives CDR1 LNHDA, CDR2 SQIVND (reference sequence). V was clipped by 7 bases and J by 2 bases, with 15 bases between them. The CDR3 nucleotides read TGTGCCAGTACTACATGGGGGCGCGCTGGGGCCAACGTCCTGACTTTC. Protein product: CASTTWGRAGANVLTF.

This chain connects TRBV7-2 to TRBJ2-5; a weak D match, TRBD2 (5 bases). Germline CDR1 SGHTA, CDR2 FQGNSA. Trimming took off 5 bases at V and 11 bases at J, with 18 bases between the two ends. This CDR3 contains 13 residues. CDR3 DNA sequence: TGTGCCAGCAGCGTAGGGCCGGACTCGGGGCAGTACTTC. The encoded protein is CASSVGPDSGQYF.

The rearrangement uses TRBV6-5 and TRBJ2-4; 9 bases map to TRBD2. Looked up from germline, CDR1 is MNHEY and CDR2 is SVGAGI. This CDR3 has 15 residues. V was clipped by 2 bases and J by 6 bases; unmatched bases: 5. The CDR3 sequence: CASSYAGGRGNIQYF. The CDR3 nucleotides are TGTGCCAGCAGTTACGCGGGAGGGCGAGGAAACATTCAGTACTTC.

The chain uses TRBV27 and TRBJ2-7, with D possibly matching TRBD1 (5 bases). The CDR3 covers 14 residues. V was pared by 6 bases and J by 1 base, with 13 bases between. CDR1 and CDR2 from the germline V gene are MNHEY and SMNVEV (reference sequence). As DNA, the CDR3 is TGTGCCAGCAGGCCAGGGATGGCTTCCTACGAGCAGTACTTC. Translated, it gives CASRPGMASYEQYF.

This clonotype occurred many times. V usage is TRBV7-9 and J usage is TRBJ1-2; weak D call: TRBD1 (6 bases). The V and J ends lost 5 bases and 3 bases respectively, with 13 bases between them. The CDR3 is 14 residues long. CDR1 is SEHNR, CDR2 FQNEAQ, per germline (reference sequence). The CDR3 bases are TGTGCCAGCAGCCCCCCCACAGGGCACTATGGCTACACCTTC. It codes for CASSPPTGHYGYTF.

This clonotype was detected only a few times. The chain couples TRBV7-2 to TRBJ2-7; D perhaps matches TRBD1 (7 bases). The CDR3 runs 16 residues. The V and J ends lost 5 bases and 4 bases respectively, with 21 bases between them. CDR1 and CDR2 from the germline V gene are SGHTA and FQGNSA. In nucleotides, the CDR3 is TGTGCCAGCAGCGTAGACCTGCGGACAGGAGGGTACGAGCAGTACTTC. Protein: CASSVDLRTGGYEQYF.

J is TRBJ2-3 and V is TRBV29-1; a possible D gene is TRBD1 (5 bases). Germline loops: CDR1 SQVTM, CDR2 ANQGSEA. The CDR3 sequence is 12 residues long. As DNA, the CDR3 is TGCAGGTTGCAGGGTGGCACAGATACGCAGTATTTT. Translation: CRLQGGTDTQYF.